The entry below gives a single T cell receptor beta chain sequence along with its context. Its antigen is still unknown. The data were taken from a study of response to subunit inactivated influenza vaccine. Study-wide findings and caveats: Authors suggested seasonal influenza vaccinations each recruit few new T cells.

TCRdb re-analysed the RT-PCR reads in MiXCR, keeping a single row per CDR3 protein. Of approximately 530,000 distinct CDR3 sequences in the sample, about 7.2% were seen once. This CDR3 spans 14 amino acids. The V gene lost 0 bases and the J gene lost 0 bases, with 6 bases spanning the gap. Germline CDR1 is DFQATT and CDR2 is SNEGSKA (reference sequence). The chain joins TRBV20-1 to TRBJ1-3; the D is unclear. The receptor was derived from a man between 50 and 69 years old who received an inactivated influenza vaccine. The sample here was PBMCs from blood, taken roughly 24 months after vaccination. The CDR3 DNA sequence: TGCAGTGCTAGAGATCGTCACTCTGGAAACACCATATATTTT. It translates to CSARDRHSGNTIYF.